The clone carrying this T cell receptor beta chain appeared once. Its antigen remains unknown. The data were produced by immunoSEQ multiplex PCR, yet TCRdb's version contains in-frame clones alone and is incomplete. The sample includes around 45,000 clones, over 75% seen only once; the top ten take 6% to 8.5%. These data belong to a study of radiotherapy plus CTLA-4 blockade in lung cancer. Overall study results and limits: According to reports, early shifts in blood T cell clones, alongside interferon-beta, forecast response most accurately. In blood, tumor-derived TCR clones expanded after radiotherapy plus ipilimumab.

Deletions cut 2 bases from V and 0 bases from J, with 13 bases between. The CDR3 runs 16 residues. The V gene's germline CDR1 is LNHDA and CDR2 SQIVND (reference sequence). Sequencing used peripheral blood, obtained from a patient treated with radiotherapy plus ipilimumab. The sequence was obtained from a human donor with non-small cell lung cancer whose response to radiotherapy plus ipilimumab could not be evaluated. J is TRBJ1-1 and V is TRBV19; D gene ambiguous. The CDR3 spells CASSIRGDALNTEAFF. The CDR3 DNA reads as TGTGCCAGTAGTATAAGAGGAGATGCCCTGAACACTGAAGCTTTCTTT.